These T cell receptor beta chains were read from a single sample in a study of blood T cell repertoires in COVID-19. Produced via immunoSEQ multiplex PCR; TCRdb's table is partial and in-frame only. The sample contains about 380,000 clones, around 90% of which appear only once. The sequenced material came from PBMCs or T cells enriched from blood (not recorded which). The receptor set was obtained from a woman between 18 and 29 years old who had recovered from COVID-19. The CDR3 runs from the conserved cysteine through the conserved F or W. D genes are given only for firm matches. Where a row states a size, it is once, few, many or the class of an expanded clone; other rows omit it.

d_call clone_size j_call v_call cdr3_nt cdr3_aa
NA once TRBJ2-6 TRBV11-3 TGTGCCAGCAGCTTAGGGCAGGGCGCCCCAAAACATTCTGGGGCCAACGTCCTGACTTTC CASSLGQGAPKHSGANVLTF
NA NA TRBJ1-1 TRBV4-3 TGCGCCAGCAGCCACCTGATAGAGTCTTCAAGGGGCTATGGGAACACTGAAGCTTTCTTT CASSHLIESSRGYGNTEAFF
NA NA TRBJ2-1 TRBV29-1 TGCAGCGTTGAAGGGGGACTTAGCGGCGCTGAGCAGTTCTTC CSVEGGLSGAEQFF
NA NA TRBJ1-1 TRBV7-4 TGTGCCAGCAGCTTAGCGCTGTCAAGAGGTACTGAAGCTTTCTTT CASSLALSRGTEAFF
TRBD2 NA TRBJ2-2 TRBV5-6 TGTGCCAGCAGCTTGGTTCCGGGGGGTTCCACCGGGGAGCTGTTTTTT CASSLVPGGSTGELFF
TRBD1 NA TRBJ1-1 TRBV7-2 TGTGCCAGCAGCCTGAACAGGGGGTCCTTGGAAGCTTTCTTT CASSLNRGSLEAFF
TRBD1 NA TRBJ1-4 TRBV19 TGTGCCAGCCGGGGACAGGGGATGGGAAAACTGTTTTTT CASRGQGMGKLFF
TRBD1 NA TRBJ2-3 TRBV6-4 TGTGCCAGCAGCCACTCCGGGACAGGGGCAGATACGCAGTATTTT CASSHSGTGADTQYF
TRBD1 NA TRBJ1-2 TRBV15 TGTGCCACCGAGGACAGGGGCCGCTTGTTTAATGGCTACACCTTC CATEDRGRLFNGYTF
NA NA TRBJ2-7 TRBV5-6 TGTGCCAGCAGCGAAACAGGTAACTACGAGCAGTACTTC CASSETGNYEQYF
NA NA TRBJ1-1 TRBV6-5 TGTGCCAGCAGCCACAGGTACTACACTGAAGCTTTCTTT CASSHRYYTEAFF
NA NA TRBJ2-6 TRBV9 TGTGCCAGCAGCCAGACATCCCCTGGGAGGGGGGCCAACGTCCTGACTTTC CASSQTSPGRGANVLTF
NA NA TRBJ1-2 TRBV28 TGTGCCAGCACTCGACAGGACAGCTATGGCTACACCTTC CASTRQDSYGYTF
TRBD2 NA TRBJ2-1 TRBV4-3 TGCGCCAGCAGCCAAAGACTAGCGGGGGTCGGTGGCAATGAGCAGTTCTTC CASSQRLAGVGGNEQFF
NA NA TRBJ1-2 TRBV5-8 TGTGCCAGCAGCTTCCTAAAATCAGGCTATGGCTACACCTTC CASSFLKSGYGYTF
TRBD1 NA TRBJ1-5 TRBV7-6 TGTGCCAGCAGCGCCCGGGACAGGAGACTTAATAGCAATCAGCCCCAGCATTTT CASSARDRRLNSNQPQHF
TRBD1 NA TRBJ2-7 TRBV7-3 TGTGCCAGCAGCGCACAGGGGAGCTCCTACGAGCAGTACTTC CASSAQGSSYEQYF
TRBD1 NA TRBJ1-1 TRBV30 TGTGCCTGGAGCCGACAGGGTCAGAACACTGAAGCTTTCTTT CAWSRQGQNTEAFF
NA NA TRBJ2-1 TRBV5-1 TGCGCCAGCAGCTTGGACTCATACAATGAGCAGTTCTTC CASSLDSYNEQFF
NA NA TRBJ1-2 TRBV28 TGTGCCAGCAGTTATGAGGGCACCTCCTATGGCTACACCTTC CASSYEGTSYGYTF
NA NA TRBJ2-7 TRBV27 TGTGCCAGCACCAACCCGGCGCAGGGGTCCTACGAGCAGTACTTC CASTNPAQGSYEQYF
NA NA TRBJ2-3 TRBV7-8 TGTGCCAGCAGCCCCCCCCAGGGGCCAACGCAGTATTTT CASSPPQGPTQYF
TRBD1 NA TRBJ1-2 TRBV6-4 TGTGCCAGTTCGGACAGGGGGCGCGGCTACACCTTC CASSDRGRGYTF
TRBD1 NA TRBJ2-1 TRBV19 TGTGCCAGTACCCAGGACAGGAACTACAATGAGCAGTTCTTC CASTQDRNYNEQFF
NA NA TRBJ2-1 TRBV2 TGTGCCAGCAGTGAAGCGGTGCGGGGGCATTACAATGAGCAGTTCTTC CASSEAVRGHYNEQFF
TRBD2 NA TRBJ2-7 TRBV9 TGTGCCAGCAGCCCCCTCCCCTACGCGGGGGGCTACGAGCAGTACTTC CASSPLPYAGGYEQYF
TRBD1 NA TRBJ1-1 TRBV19 TGTGCCAGTATCCCAGGACAGGGGGCGCATAATGAAGCTTTCTTT CASIPGQGAHNEAFF
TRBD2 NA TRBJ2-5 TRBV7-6 TGTGCCCTATCTCCGATCGCCCCCGGGGGGGAGACCCAGTACTTC CALSPIAPGGETQYF
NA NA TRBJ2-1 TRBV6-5 TGTGCCAGCAGTAAAAGGGGGAATGAGCAGTTCTTC CASSKRGNEQFF
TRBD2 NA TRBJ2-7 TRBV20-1 TGCAGTGCTAGTGGGCTAGCGGGGACCTCCTACGAGCAGTACTTC CSASGLAGTSYEQYF
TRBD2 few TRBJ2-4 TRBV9 TGTGCCAGCAGCCCCTATCAGCGGGGGGGCATGTACATTCAGTACTTC CASSPYQRGGMYIQYF
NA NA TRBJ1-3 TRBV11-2 TGTGCCAGCAGCTTTGGGCCAGACACTCGCTCTGGAAACACCATATATTTT CASSFGPDTRSGNTIYF
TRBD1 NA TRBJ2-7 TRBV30 TGTGCCAGGGAACAGGGGGGCGAGCAGTACTTC CAREQGGEQYF
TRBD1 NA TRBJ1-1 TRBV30 TGTGCCTGGAGTCCTACCCGACAGGGGACTGAAGCTTTCTTT CAWSPTRQGTEAFF
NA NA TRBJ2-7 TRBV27 TGTGCCAGCAGTTTAGGCATAGGTTGGAGCTACGAGCAGTACTTC CASSLGIGWSYEQYF
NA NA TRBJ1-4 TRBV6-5 TGTGCCAGCAGAGCGACGGGGGCTAATGAAAAACTGTTTTTT CASRATGANEKLFF
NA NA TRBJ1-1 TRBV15 TGTGCCACCAGCAGAGTATTGGGCCACATCAACGGAGCTTTCTTT CATSRVLGHINGAFF
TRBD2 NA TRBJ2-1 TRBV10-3 TGTGCCATCAGTGACCTCGGGACTAGCGGGGGTGAATCCTACAATGAGCAGTTCTTC CAISDLGTSGGESYNEQFF
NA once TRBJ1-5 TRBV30 TGTGCCTGGAGTGTAAAAGGGGCGAATGGAGATCAGCCCCAGCATTTT CAWSVKGANGDQPQHF
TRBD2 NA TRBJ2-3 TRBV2 TGTGCCAGCAGTGATTCGGGGGGGAACACAGATACGCAGTATTTT CASSDSGGNTDTQYF
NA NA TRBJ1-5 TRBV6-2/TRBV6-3 TGTGCCACCAGTTATGCGGGGTACAATCAGCCCCAGCATTTT CATSYAGYNQPQHF
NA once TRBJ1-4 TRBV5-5 TGTGCCAGCAGCTTGGTGCCTACCCCCACAAGGGGTGAAAAACTGTTTTTT CASSLVPTPTRGEKLFF
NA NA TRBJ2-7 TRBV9 TGTGCCAGCAGCCCCGATCCGGGTCGCTCCTACGAGCAGTACTTC CASSPDPGRSYEQYF
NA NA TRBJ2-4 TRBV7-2 TGTGCCAGCAGCCAAGGGCGGGAAACGGACATTCAGTACTTC CASSQGRETDIQYF
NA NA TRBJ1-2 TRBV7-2 TGTGCCAGCAGCTTAGCTTTACAGGGTGCTGGCTACACCTTC CASSLALQGAGYTF
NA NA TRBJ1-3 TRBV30 TGTGCCTGGGCCCCGGAGGGAAACACCATATATTTT CAWAPEGNTIYF